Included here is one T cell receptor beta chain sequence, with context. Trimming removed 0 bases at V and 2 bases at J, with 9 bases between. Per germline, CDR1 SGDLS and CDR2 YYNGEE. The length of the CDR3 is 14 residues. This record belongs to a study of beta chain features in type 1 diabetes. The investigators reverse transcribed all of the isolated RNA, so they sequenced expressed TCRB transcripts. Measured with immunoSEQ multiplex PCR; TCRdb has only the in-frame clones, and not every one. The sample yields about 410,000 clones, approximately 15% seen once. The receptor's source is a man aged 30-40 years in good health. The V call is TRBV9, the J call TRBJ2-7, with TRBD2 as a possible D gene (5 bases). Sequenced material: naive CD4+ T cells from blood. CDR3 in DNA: TGTGCCAGCAGCGTAGCTGAGGGAACCTACGAGCAGTACTTC. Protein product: CASSVAEGTYEQYF.